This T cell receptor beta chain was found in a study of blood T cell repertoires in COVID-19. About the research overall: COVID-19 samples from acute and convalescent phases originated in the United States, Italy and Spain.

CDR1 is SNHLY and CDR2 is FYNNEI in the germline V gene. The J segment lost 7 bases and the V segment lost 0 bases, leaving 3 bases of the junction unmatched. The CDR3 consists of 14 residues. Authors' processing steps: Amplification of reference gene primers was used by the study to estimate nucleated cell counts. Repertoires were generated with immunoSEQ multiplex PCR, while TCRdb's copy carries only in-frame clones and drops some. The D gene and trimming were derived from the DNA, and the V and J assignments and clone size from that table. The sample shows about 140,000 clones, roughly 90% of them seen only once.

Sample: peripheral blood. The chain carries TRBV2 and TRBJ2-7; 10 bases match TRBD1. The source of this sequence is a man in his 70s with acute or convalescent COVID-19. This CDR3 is CASSEATGGNEQYF. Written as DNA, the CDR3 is TGTGCCAGCAGTGAAGCGACAGGGGGCAATGAGCAGTACTTC.